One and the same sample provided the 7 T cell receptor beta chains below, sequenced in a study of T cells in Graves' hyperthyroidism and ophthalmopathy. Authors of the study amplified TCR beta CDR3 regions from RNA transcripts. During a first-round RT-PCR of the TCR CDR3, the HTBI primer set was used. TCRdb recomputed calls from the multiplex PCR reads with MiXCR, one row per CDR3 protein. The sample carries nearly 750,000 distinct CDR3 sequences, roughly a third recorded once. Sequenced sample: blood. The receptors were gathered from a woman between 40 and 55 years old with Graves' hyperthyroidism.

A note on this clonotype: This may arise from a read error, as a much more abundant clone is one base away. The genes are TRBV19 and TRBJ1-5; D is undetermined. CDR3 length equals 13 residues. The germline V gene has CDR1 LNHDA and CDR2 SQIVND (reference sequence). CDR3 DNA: TGTGCCAGTAGTTGGCAGACAAATCAGCTCCAGCATTTT. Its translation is CASSWQTNQLQHF.

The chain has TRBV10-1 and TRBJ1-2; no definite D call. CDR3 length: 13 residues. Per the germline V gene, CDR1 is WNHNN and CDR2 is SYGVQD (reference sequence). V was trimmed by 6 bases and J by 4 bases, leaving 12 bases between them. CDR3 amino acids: CASSQVPSYGYTF. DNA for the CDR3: TGCGCCAGCAGCCAAGTTCCCAGCTATGGCTACACCTTC.

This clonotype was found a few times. The CDR3, as DNA: TGTGCCAGCAGCCCACGTAACACGAACACTGAAGCTTTCTTT. This translates into CASSPRNTNTEAFF. The chain has TRBV7-8 and TRBJ1-1; D is ambiguous. The CDR3 runs to 14 residues. The V and J ends lost 5 bases and 1 base respectively, with 11 bases between them. From germline, CDR1 is SGHVS and CDR2 FQNEAQ.

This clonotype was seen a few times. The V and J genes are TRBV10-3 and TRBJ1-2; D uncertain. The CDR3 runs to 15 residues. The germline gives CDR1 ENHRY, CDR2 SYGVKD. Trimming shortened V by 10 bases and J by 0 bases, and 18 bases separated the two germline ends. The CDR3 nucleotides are TGTGCCAGCTCACCAGAGAGGACGACTAACTATGGCTACACCTTC. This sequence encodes CASSPERTTNYGYTF.

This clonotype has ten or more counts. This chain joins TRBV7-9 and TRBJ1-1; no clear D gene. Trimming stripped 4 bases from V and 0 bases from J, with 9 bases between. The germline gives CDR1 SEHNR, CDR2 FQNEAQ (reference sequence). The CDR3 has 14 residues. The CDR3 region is CASSSGRMNTEAFF. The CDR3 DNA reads TGTGCCAGCAGCTCCGGACGGATGAACACTGAAGCTTTCTTT.

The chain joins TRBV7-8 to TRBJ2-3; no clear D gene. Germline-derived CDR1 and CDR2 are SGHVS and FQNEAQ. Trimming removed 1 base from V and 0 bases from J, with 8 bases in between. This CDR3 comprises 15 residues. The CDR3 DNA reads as TGTGCCAGCAGCTTAGTTGACACCAGCACAGATACGCAGTATTTT. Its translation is CASSLVDTSTDTQYF.

The CDR3 nucleotides read TGCGCCAGCAGCCCAGAACCCCGGGACAGGGGGAATTCACCCCTCCACTTT. Protein product: CASSPEPRDRGNSPLHF. This chain joins TRBV5-1 and TRBJ1-6, with 11 bases matching TRBD1. The germline gives CDR1 SGHRS, CDR2 YFSETQ. Trimming took 4 bases from V and 7 from J; bases not matched to a gene: 10. The CDR3 extends over 17 amino acids. The full variable domain, completed using reference TRBV5-1 and TRBJ1-6, is KAGVTQTPRYLIKTRGQQVTLSCSPISGHRSVSWYQQTPGQGLQFLFEYFSETQRNKGNFPGRFSGRQFSNSRSEMNVSTLELGDSALYLCASSPEPRDRGNSPLHFGNGTRLTVT.